The T cell receptor (beta chain) under discussion was sequenced for a study of identical twins. Study-wide points: Out-of-frame TCR alpha sharing in monozygotic twins exceeded recombination model predictions. Memory repertoires showed no such pattern, whereas abundant cord blood beta clonotypes carried fewer insertions. Weaker excess twin sharing was observed in beta out-of-frame sequences.

Carrying unique molecular identifiers, the cDNA also gained a universal primer site through template switching. TCRdb re-called the 5' RACE reads through MiXCR, storing one row per CDR3 protein. The sample contains hundreds of thousands of distinct CDR3 sequences, 5.5% to 7.5% of which appear only once. Trimming cost V 1 base and J 0 bases, with 10 bases left between them. CDR3 length: 16 residues. At least ten counts were recorded for this clonotype. The antigen remains undetermined. The gene calls are TRBV12-3 or TRBV12-4 and TRBJ2-1; a possible D gene is TRBD2 (5 bases). The sample comprised naive T cells sorted from blood. This sequence was found in a young man in good health. The CDR3: CASSLVIGSSYNEQFF. Here the CDR3 DNA reads TGTGCCAGCAGTTTAGTCATTGGGAGCTCCTACAATGAGCAGTTCTTC.